These 27 T cell receptor beta chains originate from one sample sequenced in a study of blood T cell repertoires in COVID-19. Clones were read by immunoSEQ multiplex PCR, and TCRdb kept only the in-frame ones, dropping some. This table has 35,000 to 45,000 clones, approximately 85% appearing once. Sequenced sample: peripheral blood. Receptors were obtained from a human donor in a cohort sampled during active COVID-19.

V is TRBV19 and J is TRBJ2-7; TRBD2 matches 14 bases. Germline CDR1 and CDR2: LNHDA and SQIVND (reference sequence). V shed 3 bases, J shed 2 bases, and the junction held 15 bases outside the gene matches. The CDR3 loop spans 20 amino acids. The CDR3 coding sequence is TGTGCCAGTAGTATTTGGCCTCCCGGGACTAGCGGGAGTTTGACCTACGAGCAGTACTTC. Translation gives CASSIWPPGTSGSLTYEQYF.

The chain carries TRBV28 and TRBJ1-2; no reliable D call. Per germline, CDR1 MDHEN and CDR2 SYDVKM. V shed 2 bases and J shed 3 bases, with 4 bases lying between them. There are 12 residues in the CDR3. Here the CDR3 reads CASSLIDYGYTF. In DNA, the CDR3 is TGTGCCAGCAGTTTAATCGACTATGGCTACACCTTC.

The gene calls are TRBV5-1 and TRBJ1-6; 12 bases line up with TRBD1. Looked up from germline, CDR1 is SGHRS and CDR2 is YFSETQ. Trimming at V came to 3 bases and at J to 8 bases, leaving 6 bases not matched to a gene. The CDR3 covers 16 residues. The CDR3 loop reads CASSSGTGGADSPLHF. CDR3 in DNA: TGCGCCAGCAGCTCTGGGACAGGGGGCGCGGATTCACCCCTCCACTTT. The variable domain in full, completed from reference TRBV5-1 and TRBJ1-6, reads KAGVTQTPRYLIKTRGQQVTLSCSPISGHRSVSWYQQTPGQGLQFLFEYFSETQRNKGNFPGRFSGRQFSNSRSEMNVSTLELGDSALYLCASSSGTGGADSPLHFGNGTRLTVT.

The chain uses TRBV18 and TRBJ1-1; 7 nucleotides match TRBD1. Germline CDR1 KGHSH, CDR2 LQKENI. This CDR3 spans 13 amino acids. Trimming at V came to 6 bases and at J to 3 bases, leaving 4 bases not matched to a gene. Here the CDR3 DNA reads TGTGCCAGCTCCGAAGGGGGCCACACTGAAGCTTTCTTT. It specifies CASSEGGHTEAFF.

The chain couples TRBV9 to TRBJ1-2, with D possibly TRBD1 on 5 matching bases. Per the germline V gene, CDR1 is SGDLS and CDR2 is YYNGEE. V was cut by 4 bases and J by 0 bases, with 13 bases left in between. The CDR3 contains 15 residues. CDR3 amino acids: CASSPSGRANYGYTF. The CDR3, as DNA: TGTGCCAGCAGCCCATCGGGCAGGGCTAACTATGGCTACACCTTC.

The V and J genes are TRBV29-1 and TRBJ2-2; tentative D call: TRBD2 (6 bases). This CDR3 is 16 amino acids long. Germline assignment: CDR1 SQVTM and CDR2 ANQGSEA. Trimming removed 7 bases at V and 3 bases at J, with 21 bases between. The chain's CDR3 is CSAFPLGGTDTGELFF. The CDR3 nucleotides are TGCAGCGCCTTCCCGCTTGGAGGGACGGACACCGGGGAGCTGTTTTTT.

The chain carries TRBV10-2 and TRBJ2-1; D is unclear. Germline values: CDR1 WSHSY, CDR2 SAAADI. The CDR3 covers 12 residues. V gave up 5 bases and J gave up 5 bases, with 7 bases separating them. CDR3 sequence: CASSYNDNEQFF. Here the CDR3 DNA reads TGCGCCAGCAGTTACAATGACAATGAGCAGTTCTTC.

The chain is built from TRBV9 and TRBJ2-2, with D possibly being TRBD1 (6 bases). Trimming cost V 4 bases and J 6 bases, with 19 bases left between them. There are 16 residues in the CDR3. Per the germline V gene, CDR1 is SGDLS and CDR2 is YYNGEE. The CDR3 is CASSTTDSLLSGELFF. The CDR3 bases are TGTGCCAGCAGCACGACGGACAGTCTATTGTCCGGGGAGCTGTTTTTT.

V gene TRBV12-3 or TRBV12-4 combines with J gene TRBJ1-2; D gene unclear. The CDR3 consists of 13 residues. V lost 6 bases, J lost 6 bases, and 14 bases lay in between. The CDR3 reads CASRSTGSDGYTF. DNA of the CDR3: TGTGCCAGCAGATCGACGGGAAGTGATGGCTACACCTTC.

The V gene is TRBV5-1, the J gene TRBJ2-7; D gene unclear. The V gene's germline CDR1 is SGHRS and CDR2 YFSETQ. This CDR3 comprises 11 residues. V lost 4 bases and J 6 bases, leaving 8 bases between the germline ends. The CDR3 protein is CASSGTVEQYF. The DNA for the CDR3 is TGCGCCAGCAGCGGAACAGTCGAGCAGTACTTC.

V usage is TRBV6-6 and J usage is TRBJ2-7; 8 bases fit TRBD1. With 7 bases clipped from V and 4 bases from J, the junction kept 6 bases outside the gene matches. This CDR3 is built from 13 residues. In germline, CDR1 is MNHNY, CDR2 SVGAGI (reference sequence). The CDR3 sequence is CASTGTGYYEQYF. CDR3 bases: TGTGCCAGCACCGGGACAGGATATTACGAGCAGTACTTC.

The V gene is TRBV19, the J gene TRBJ1-2; the match to TRBD1 covers 7 bases. V was clipped by 6 bases and J by 5 bases; unmatched bases: 9. Germline values: CDR1 LNHDA, CDR2 SQIVND (reference sequence). The CDR3 loop spans 14 amino acids. The CDR3 loop reads CASSQPGQTYGYTF. The CDR3 coding sequence is TGTGCCAGTAGCCAACCGGGACAGACTTATGGCTACACCTTC.

V and J are TRBV11-2 and TRBJ2-2, with 8 bases that match TRBD1. With 8 bases clipped from V and 6 bases from J, the junction kept 11 bases outside the gene matches. CDR3 length equals 15 residues. Germline loops: CDR1 SGHAT, CDR2 FQNNGV. The CDR3 spells CASYGGQGAAGELFF. CDR3 nucleotides: TGTGCCAGCTACGGGGGTCAGGGGGCGGCCGGGGAGCTGTTTTTT. Drawing the rest from reference TRBV11-2 and TRBJ2-2, the complete variable domain is EAGVAQSPRYKIIEKRQSVAFWCNPISGHATLYWYQQILGQGPKLLIQFQNNGVVDDSQLPKDRFSAERLKGVDSTLKIQPAKLEDSAVYLCASYGGQGAAGELFFGEGSRLTVL.

The chain is built from TRBV19 and TRBJ1-1; 7 bases map to TRBD1. Germline trimming cut 7 bases from V and 9 bases from J; bases unmatched to any gene: 17. The CDR3 contains 15 residues. Germline assignment: CDR1 LNHDA and CDR2 SQIVND (reference sequence). The CDR3 bases are TGTGCCAGTACCCCGCACCGGGACAGCAGAACCCAAGCTTTCTTT. This encodes CASTPHRDSRTQAFF.

This chain links TRBV10-3 with TRBJ1-2, with D uncertain. CDR1 ENHRY and CDR2 SYGVKD come from the germline V gene. This CDR3 region has 12 residues. The V end lost 8 bases, the J end lost 4 bases, and 11 bases lay between the germline ends. CDR3 sequence (DNA): TGTGCCATCGAGGTGGCAAGCTATGGCTACACCTTC. Translating it yields CAIEVASYGYTF.

The V gene is TRBV27, the J gene TRBJ1-3; D is perhaps TRBD1 (5 bases). V was pared by 6 bases and J by 4 bases, with 16 bases between. The CDR3 extends over 15 amino acids. Per germline, CDR1 MNHEY and CDR2 SMNVEV (reference sequence). CDR3 region: CASSRGTAYGNTIYF. Here the CDR3 DNA reads TGTGCCAGCAGCCGGGGGACCGCTTACGGAAACACCATATATTTT.

This clone was found once. The chain recombines TRBV29-1 with TRBJ2-6, with D hard to call. Trimming left V 4 bases short and J 0 bases short, with 7 bases between. The germline V gene encodes CDR1 SQVTM and CDR2 ANQGSEA. This CDR3 has 14 amino acids. CDR3: CSVGQYSGANVLTF. The CDR3 DNA reads TGCAGCGTTGGGCAGTACTCTGGGGCCAACGTCCTGACTTTC.

The genes are TRBV12-3 or TRBV12-4 and TRBJ2-3; 9 bases match TRBD2. This CDR3 has 11 residues. V shed 10 bases, J shed 10 bases, and the junction held 6 bases outside the gene matches. The CDR3 loop reads CAIIGTSPQYF. CDR3 in DNA: TGTGCCATCATCGGGACTAGCCCGCAGTATTTT.

The V call is TRBV18, the J call TRBJ2-1; the match to TRBD2 covers 10 bases. With 9 bases clipped from V and 9 bases from J, the junction kept 11 bases outside the gene matches. The germline V gene encodes CDR1 KGHSH and CDR2 LQKENI. The CDR3 length is 14 residues. This CDR3 is CASSRGTSVGEQFF. In nucleotides, the CDR3 is TGTGCCAGTTCTCGCGGGACTAGCGTTGGTGAGCAGTTCTTC.

This clone came up a few times. This chain uses TRBV11-2 with TRBJ2-3; 10 nucleotides agree with TRBD2. Losses at the gene ends were 6 bases for V and 0 bases for J; bases not matched to a gene: 3. This CDR3 has 15 residues. Germline-derived CDR1 and CDR2 are SGHAT and FQNNGV. CDR3 DNA: TGTGCCAGCAGTCTAGCGGGAGAAAGCACAGATACGCAGTATTTT. This translates into CASSLAGESTDTQYF.

V and J are TRBV6-2 or TRBV6-3 and TRBJ1-5; D is ambiguous. The CDR3 totals 14 residues. V shed 2 bases and J shed 5 bases, with 10 bases lying between them. Germline assignment: CDR1 MNHEY and CDR2 SVGEGT. The CDR3 is CASSYGSGYQPQHF. CDR3 in DNA: TGTGCCAGCAGTTACGGGTCGGGTTATCAGCCCCAGCATTTT.

In the case of this clone: An end of the junction differs from the germline gene, which may be a read error. This chain joins TRBV7-6 and TRBJ2-3; perhaps TRBD1 as D (6 bases). Germline CDR1 and CDR2: SGHVS and FNYEAQ. The CDR3 runs 12 residues. The CDR3 DNA reads TGTGCCAGCAGTTCATGGACAGCTACGCAGTATTTT. This gives the protein CASSSWTATQYF.

The CDR3: CASSPWKLTGDRTDTQYF. CDR3 DNA: TGCGCCAGCAGCCCATGGAAGCTGACAGGGGACCGCACAGATACGCAGTATTTT. The chain has TRBV4-1 and TRBJ2-3; 8 nucleotides line up with TRBD1. This CDR3 has 18 amino acids. The germline gives CDR1 MGHRA, CDR2 YSYEKL. J was trimmed by 1 base and V by 4 bases; bases with no gene match: 13.

The chain employs TRBV11-2 and TRBJ2-1; the match to TRBD1 covers 8 bases. CDR3 length equals 17 residues. The junction had 14 bases not matched to a gene; V was cut back by 6 bases and J by 4 bases. Germline V gene sequence: CDR1 SGHAT, CDR2 FQNNGV. Written as DNA, the CDR3 is TGTGCCAGCAGGCAGGACAGGGCGCCCCTAGTATACAATGAGCAGTTCTTC. Its translation is CASRQDRAPLVYNEQFF.

The chain employs TRBV3-1 (or the pseudogene TRBV3-2) and TRBJ2-5; TRBD2 matches 7 bases. Germline CDR1 and CDR2: LGHDT and YNNKEL (reference sequence). The CDR3 is 14 residues long. Trimming removed 4 bases from V and 3 bases from J; junction bases left unmatched: 5. CDR3 amino acids: CASSPELAEETQYF. CDR3 bases: TGTGCCAGCAGCCCAGAGCTAGCGGAAGAGACCCAGTACTTC.

The V call is TRBV19, the J call TRBJ1-1; D is perhaps TRBD1 (5 bases). V lost 10 bases and J lost 5, with 14 bases in between. The CDR3 length is 12 residues. Germline values: CDR1 LNHDA, CDR2 SQIVND (reference sequence). Written as DNA, the CDR3 is TGTGCCACCGGATTACGACAGACTGAAGCTTTCTTT. Translated: CATGLRQTEAFF.

The chain employs TRBV6-5 and TRBJ1-5, with 9 bases aligning to TRBD1. CDR1 MNHEY and CDR2 SVGAGI come from the germline V gene. The V segment lost 4 bases and the J segment 4 bases; nucleotides outside the gene matches: 5. The CDR3 totals 15 residues. As DNA, the CDR3 is TGTGCCAGCAGTTTACGGGACAGGGTAAATCAGCCCCAGCATTTT. It codes for CASSLRDRVNQPQHF.